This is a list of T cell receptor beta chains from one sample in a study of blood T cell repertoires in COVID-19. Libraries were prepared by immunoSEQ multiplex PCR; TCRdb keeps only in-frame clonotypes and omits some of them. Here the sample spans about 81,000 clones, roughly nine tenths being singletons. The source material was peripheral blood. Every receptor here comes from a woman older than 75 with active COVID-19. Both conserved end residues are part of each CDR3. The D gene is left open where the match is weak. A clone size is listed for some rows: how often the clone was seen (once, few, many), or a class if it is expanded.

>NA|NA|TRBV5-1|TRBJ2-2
TGCGCCAGCAGCTTAAACGACAGGCGCGCGAACACCGGGGAGCTGTTTTTT
CASSLNDRRANTGELFF
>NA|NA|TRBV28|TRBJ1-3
TGTGCCAGCAGCGCCGGGATCTCTGGAAACACCATATATTTT
CASSAGISGNTIYF
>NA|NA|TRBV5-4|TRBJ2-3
TGTGCCAGCAGCACCGGAGTTGGGACAGATACGCAGTATTTT
CASSTGVGTDTQYF
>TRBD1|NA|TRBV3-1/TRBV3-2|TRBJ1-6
TGTGCCAGCAGCCAAGATCCTCCAAGACAGGGACTTAATTCACCCCTCCACTTT
CASSQDPPRQGLNSPLHF
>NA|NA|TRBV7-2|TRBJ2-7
TGTGCCAGCAGCTCCGGCGAGGGCGAGCAGTACTTC
CASSSGEGEQYF
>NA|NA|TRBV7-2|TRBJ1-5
TGTGCCAGCAGCTTAGTTTTTAATAGCAATCAGCCCCAGCATTTT
CASSLVFNSNQPQHF
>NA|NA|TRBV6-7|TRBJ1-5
TGTGCCAGCTGGGGCAACGGGGGATTCAATCAGCCCCAGCATTTT
CASWGNGGFNQPQHF
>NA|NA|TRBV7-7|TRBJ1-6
TGTGCTAGCAGCTTAGCCGGCCGGGGTGTTTCACCCCTCCACTTT
CASSLAGRGVSPLHF
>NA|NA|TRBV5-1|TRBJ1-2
TGCGCCAGCAGCTTGGCAGGAGGGGCCTATGGCTACACCTTC
CASSLAGGAYGYTF
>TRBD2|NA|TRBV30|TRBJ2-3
TGTGCCAGCGGGGGGAGAAGCTGGGATACGCAGTATTTT
CASGGRSWDTQYF
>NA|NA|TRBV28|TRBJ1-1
TGTGCCAGCACAATATTCAGGGGCACTGAAGCTTTCTTT
CASTIFRGTEAFF
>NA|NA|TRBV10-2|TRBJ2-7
TGCGCCAGCCGCGTTGGAGGGAGCTACGAGCAGTACTTC
CASRVGGSYEQYF
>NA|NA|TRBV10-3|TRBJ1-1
TGTGCCATCAGTGAACTAGTACAGACAAACACTGAAGCTTTCTTT
CAISELVQTNTEAFF
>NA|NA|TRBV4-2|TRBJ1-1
TGTGCCAGCAGCCAAGATGTAGCGAACACTGAAGCTTTCTTT
CASSQDVANTEAFF
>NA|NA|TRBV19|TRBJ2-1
TGTGCCAGTAGTATTTCTGCGGGAAACTACAATGAGCAGTTCTTC
CASSISAGNYNEQFF
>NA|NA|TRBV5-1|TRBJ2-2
TGCGCCAGTAAACCGGGAGAATACACCGGGGAGCTGTTTTTT
CASKPGEYTGELFF
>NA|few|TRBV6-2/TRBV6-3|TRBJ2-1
TGTGCCAGCAGTCAGACTACATACAATGAGCAGTTCTTC
CASSQTTYNEQFF
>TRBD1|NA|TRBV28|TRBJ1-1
TGTGCCAGCAGCCTACACAGGGGGACTGAAGCTTTCTTT
CASSLHRGTEAFF
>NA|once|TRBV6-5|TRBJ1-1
TGTGCCAGCAACCTAGGAGGCTACACTGAAGCTTTCTTT
CASNLGGYTEAFF
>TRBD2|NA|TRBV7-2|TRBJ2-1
TGTGCCAGCAGCTTAGGGACTAGCGGGAGGGGTTACAATGAGCAGTTCTTC
CASSLGTSGRGYNEQFF
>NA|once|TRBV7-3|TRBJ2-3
TGTGCCAGCGGGCAATCTAGCACAGATACGCAGTATTTT
CASGQSSTDTQYF
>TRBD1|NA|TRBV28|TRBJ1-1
TGTGCCAGCAGTTTGATAAGGGGGCTAACTGAAGCTTTCTTT
CASSLIRGLTEAFF